The following is a T cell receptor (beta chain) sequence with its context. Its antigen is undetermined. One entry per CDR3 protein, called by TCRdb with MiXCR from the reads. The sample lists approximately 150,000 distinct CDR3 sequences, approximately 17% seen once, with under 20% in the top ten. The data stem from a study of T cell repertoires in cytomegalovirus infection. As for the study in general: In public TCR beta signatures, there were indications of both CMV infection and matching HLA type.

Germline CDR1 is ENHRY and CDR2 is SYGVKD. V lost 3 bases, J lost 0 bases, and 9 bases stayed unmatched. This CDR3 spans 20 amino acids. Points from the study as a whole: Carriage of CMV together with the relevant HLA was identifiable through cumulative public TCR beta family frequency. HLA-C-restricted CMV clonotypes gave the most frequent clonotype in two of eight donors.

The chain combines TRBV10-3 with TRBJ2-1; 15 bases fit TRBD2. Sequences were obtained from CD8+ T cells from PBMCs. The receptor comes from a human donor in good health (CMV status not recorded). Some clones in this sample may be carry-over from other donors' samples. This CDR3 is CAISDSSGLAGGISYNEQFF. CDR3 nucleotide sequence: TGTGCCATCAGTGACTCTTCAGGACTAGCGGGGGGGATCTCCTACAATGAGCAGTTCTTC.